Shown below are 5 T cell receptor delta chains from a single sample sequenced in a study of Vδ1+ human thymocytes. Study conclusions and caveats: Thymic TRG and TRD repertoires appeared highly polyclonal.

Sequences come from RNA converted to cDNA by reverse transcription. Pooled V-gene forward primers with one constant-region reverse primer generated the CDR3 amplicons by multiplex PCR. TCRdb reanalysed the multiplex PCR reads with CATT. The profile shows about 55,000 delta-chain clones, about 15% of them singletons. These receptors have no identified antigens. Source material: Vdelta1+ gamma-delta thymocytes from the thymus. Subset given: FACS-sorted CD3+ TCRalphabeta- TCRVdelta1+ TCRVdelta2- thymocytes. Receptors were obtained from a boy under two years old who had congenital heart surgery.

A remark on this clone: This may be a read error, as it is one base from a much larger clone. In the same sample, other DNA sequences code for this CDR3. The J gene is TRDJ1, the V gene TRDV2, with 9 bases lining up with TRDD3. V trimming: 3 bases; J trimming: 2 bases; junction bases outside the gene matches: 15. Per the germline V gene, CDR1 is GEAIGNYY and CDR2 is EKD. The CDR3 has 18 amino acids. CDR3 amino acids: CACDRPWGIRGETDKLIF. CDR3 in DNA: TGTGCCTGTGACCGACCCTGGGGGATTCGCGGGGAGACCGATAAACTCATCTTT.

This clone was recorded a few times. The J gene is TRDJ1, the V gene TRDV1, with D maybe TRDD2 (7 bases). Germline V CDR1 and CDR2: TSWWSYY, QGS. The CDR3 runs to 21 residues. V was clipped by 4 bases and J by 2 bases, with 32 bases between them. CDR3 nucleotide sequence: TGTGCTCTTGGGGGCCTTTCCTACAGTGGGGAGTCCTGGGGACCAACCGATAAACTCATCTTT. It translates to CALGGLSYSGESWGPTDKLIF.

This clone has just a few counts. The V call is TRDV1, the J call TRDJ1, with D unresolved. The CDR3 has 13 residues. From germline, CDR1 is TSWWSYY and CDR2 QGS. Trimming removed 9 bases at V and 0 bases at J, with 11 bases between. DNA of the CDR3: TGTGCTCTGACTACTCGGTACACCGATAAACTCATCTTT. It is translated as CALTTRYTDKLIF.

In its sample, this clone was seen a few times. This sequence joins TRDV1 and TRDJ1; D perhaps matches TRDD3 (6 bases). CDR3 length: 20 amino acids. Germline assignment: CDR1 TSWWSYY and CDR2 QGS. V lost 1 base and J lost 0, with 24 bases in between. CDR3 sequence (DNA): TGTGCTCTTGGGGAACGGCGTGGGCTGGGGAGCCGCTTGTACACCGATAAACTCATCTTT. The encoded protein is CALGERRGLGSRLYTDKLIF.

V and J are TRDV2 and TRDJ1; 7 bases agree with TRDD3. The CDR3 contains 18 residues. With V trimmed by 0 bases and J by 0 bases, 12 bases remained unmatched. Germline loops: CDR1 GEAIGNYY, CDR2 EKD. CDR3 coding DNA: TGTGCCTGTGACACCGTAGTAGTTCTGGGGGTCAACACCGATAAACTCATCTTT. Its translation: CACDTVVVLGVNTDKLIF.